This TCR beta chain was documented in a study of regulatory T cells in long-lasting Graves disease. Germline CDR1 and CDR2: SGHNT and YENEEA. The CDR3 consists of 15 residues. The germline V and J ends were trimmed by 2 bases and 0 bases, with 8 bases remaining between them. In this sample, this clonotype turned up a few times. The antigen remains unidentified. Regarding time point: newly diagnosed GD, antithyroid drugs for less than 3 months. Isolated PBMC RNA provided the starting material for the TCR library. Patients were enrolled at an endocrinology department in Xi'an, China. The authors built TCR beta libraries using iRepertoire HTBI primers and Arm-PCR of CDR3 regions. TCRdb re-derived calls from the multiplex PCR reads in MiXCR, one entry per CDR3 protein. The sample holds around 250,000 distinct CDR3 sequences, approximately 20% seen once. Notes on the study in general: Persistent disease preferred TRBV28, TRBJ1-2 and TRBJ2-5; new disease, TRBV20-1 and TRBJ2-1.

The chain carries TRBV11-3 and TRBJ2-1; D possibly matches TRBD1 or TRBD2 (5 bases each). The receptor comes from a female donor with Graves disease. The specimen was peripheral blood mononuclear cells (PBMCs), collected at new diagnosis, from a patient treated with antithyroid drugs. This chain's CDR3 is CASSLKGSSYNEQFF. The CDR3 bases are TGTGCCAGCAGCTTAAAGGGGAGCTCCTACAATGAGCAGTTCTTC.